This T cell receptor (beta chain) was found in a study of control samples from healthy donors and cancer patients. Measured with immunoSEQ multiplex PCR; TCRdb has only the in-frame clones, and not every one. This table has 75,000 to 100,000 clones, 92% appearing once. This clone was recorded once. The CDR3 length is 14 residues. Trimming removed 3 bases at V and 12 bases at J, with 15 bases between. Germline-derived CDR1 and CDR2 are MDHEN and SYDVKM. The J gene is TRBJ1-6, the V gene TRBV28, with D perhaps matching TRBD1 (5 bases). The material sequenced was blood. The source is a human donor in good health. The donor label of this sample is uncertain. CDR3 loop: CASSFSGLRLPLHF. DNA for the CDR3: TGTGCCAGCAGTTTTTCGGGACTGAGGTTACCCCTCCACTTT.